These 2 T cell receptor beta chains were all obtained from the same sample, sequenced in a study of identical twins. TCRdb redid the calling of the 5' RACE reads with MiXCR, one entry per CDR3 protein. The sample comprises about 200,000 distinct CDR3 sequences, about 6.7% of which are singletons, and roughly 15% rests with the top ten. This same sample was also part of a study on T cells expressing NK-cell markers.

What was sequenced was CD8+ T cells sorted from blood. Receptors were obtained from a woman under 30 in good health.

The V and J genes are TRBV5-1 and TRBJ1-1; unclear D gene. The germline V gene has CDR1 SGHRS and CDR2 YFSETQ. CDR3 length equals 16 residues. V was pared by 0 bases and J by 1 base, with 13 bases between. Here the CDR3 reads CASSLGESRWNTEAFF. In DNA form, the CDR3 reads TGCGCCAGCAGCTTGGGCGAAAGCCGGTGGAACACTGAAGCTTTCTTT.

This clonotype has just a few counts. This chain joins TRBV11-1 and TRBJ1-4; tentative D call: TRBD1 (5 bases). Trimming stripped 5 bases from V and 0 bases from J, with 22 bases between. The CDR3 covers 19 residues. The germline gives CDR1 SGHAT, CDR2 FQDESV (reference sequence). As DNA, the CDR3 is TGTGCCAGCAGCAACAAACCCGGGGGGAAGAGGGCAACTAATGAAAAACTGTTTTTT. It is translated as CASSNKPGGKRATNEKLFF.